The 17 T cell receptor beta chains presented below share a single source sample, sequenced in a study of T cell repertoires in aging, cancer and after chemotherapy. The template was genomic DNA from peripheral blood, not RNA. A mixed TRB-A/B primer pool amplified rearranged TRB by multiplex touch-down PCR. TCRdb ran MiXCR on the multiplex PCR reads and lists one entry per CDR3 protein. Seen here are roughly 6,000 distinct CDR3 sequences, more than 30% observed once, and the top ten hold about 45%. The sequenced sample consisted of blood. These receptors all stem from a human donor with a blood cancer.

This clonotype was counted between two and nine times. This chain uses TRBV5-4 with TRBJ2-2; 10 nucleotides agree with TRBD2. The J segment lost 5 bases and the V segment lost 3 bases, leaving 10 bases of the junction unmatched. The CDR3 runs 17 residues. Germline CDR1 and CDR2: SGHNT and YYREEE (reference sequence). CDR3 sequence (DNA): TGTGCCAGCAGCTACCCAACTAGCGGGATATCGACCGGGGAGCTGTTTTTT. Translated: CASSYPTSGISTGELFF.

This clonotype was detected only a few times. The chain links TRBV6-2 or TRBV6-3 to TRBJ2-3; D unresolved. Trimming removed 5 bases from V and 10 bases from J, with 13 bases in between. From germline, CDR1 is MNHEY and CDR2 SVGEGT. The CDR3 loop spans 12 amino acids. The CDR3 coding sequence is TGTGCCAGCAGTAACACGGACGTCCCGCAGTATTTT. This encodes CASSNTDVPQYF.

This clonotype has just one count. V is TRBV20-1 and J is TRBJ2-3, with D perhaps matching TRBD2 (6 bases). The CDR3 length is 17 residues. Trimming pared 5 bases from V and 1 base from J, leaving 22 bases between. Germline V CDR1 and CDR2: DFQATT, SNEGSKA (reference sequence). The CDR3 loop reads CSADGGDIGGGTDTQYF. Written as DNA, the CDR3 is TGCAGTGCTGACGGGGGAGATATTGGCGGGGGCACAGATACGCAGTATTTT.

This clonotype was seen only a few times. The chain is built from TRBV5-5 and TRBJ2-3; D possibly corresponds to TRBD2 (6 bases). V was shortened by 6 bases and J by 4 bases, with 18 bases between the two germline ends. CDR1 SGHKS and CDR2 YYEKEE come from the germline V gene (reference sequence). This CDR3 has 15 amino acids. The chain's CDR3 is CASTRRDLAADTQYF. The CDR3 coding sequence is TGTGCCAGCACGCGGCGGGACCTCGCCGCAGATACGCAGTATTTT.

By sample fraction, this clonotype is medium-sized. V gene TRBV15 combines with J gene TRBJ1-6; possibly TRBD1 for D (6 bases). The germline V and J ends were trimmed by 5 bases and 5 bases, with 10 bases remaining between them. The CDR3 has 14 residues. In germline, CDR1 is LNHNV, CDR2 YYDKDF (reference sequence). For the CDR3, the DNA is TGTGCCACCAGCCTTGGACAGAATAATTCACCCCTCCACTTT. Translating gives CATSLGQNNSPLHF. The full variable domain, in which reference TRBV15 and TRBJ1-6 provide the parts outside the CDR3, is DAMVIQNPRYQVTQFGKPVTLSCSQTLNHNVMYWYQQKSSQAPKLLFHYYDKDFNNEADTPDNFQSRRPNTSFCFLDIRSPGLGDTAMYLCATSLGQNNSPLHFGNGTRLTVT.

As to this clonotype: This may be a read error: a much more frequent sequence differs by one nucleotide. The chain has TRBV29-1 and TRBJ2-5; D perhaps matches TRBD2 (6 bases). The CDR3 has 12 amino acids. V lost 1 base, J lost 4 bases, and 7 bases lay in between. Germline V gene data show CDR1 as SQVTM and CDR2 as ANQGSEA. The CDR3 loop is CSVEGRGETQYF. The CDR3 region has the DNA TGCAGCGTTGAAGGGCGGGGAGAGACCCAGTACTTC.

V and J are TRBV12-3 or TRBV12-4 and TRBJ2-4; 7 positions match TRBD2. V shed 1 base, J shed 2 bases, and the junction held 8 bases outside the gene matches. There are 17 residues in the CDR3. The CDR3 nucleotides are TGTGCCAGCAGTTTAGTTGTGGGAGGGCCCTCCAAAAACATTCAGTACTTC. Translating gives CASSLVVGGPSKNIQYF.

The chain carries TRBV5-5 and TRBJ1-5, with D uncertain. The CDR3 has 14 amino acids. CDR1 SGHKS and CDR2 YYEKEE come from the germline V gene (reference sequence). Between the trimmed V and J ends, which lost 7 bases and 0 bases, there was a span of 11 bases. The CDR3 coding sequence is TGTGCCAGCTGGGTGTTTTATAGCAATCAGCCCCAGCATTTT. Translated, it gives CASWVFYSNQPQHF.

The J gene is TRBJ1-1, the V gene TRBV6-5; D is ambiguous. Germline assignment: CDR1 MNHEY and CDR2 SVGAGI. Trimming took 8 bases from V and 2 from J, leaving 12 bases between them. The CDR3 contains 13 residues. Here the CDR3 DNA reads TGTGCCAGCCAATTTAACCCCAACACTGAAGCTTTCTTT. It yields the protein CASQFNPNTEAFF.

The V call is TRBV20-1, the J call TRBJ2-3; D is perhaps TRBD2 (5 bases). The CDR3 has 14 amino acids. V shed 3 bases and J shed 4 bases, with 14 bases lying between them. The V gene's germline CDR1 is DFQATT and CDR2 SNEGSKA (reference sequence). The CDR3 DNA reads TGCAGTGCTAGGGGGTGGAGGCGGGCAGATACGCAGTATTTT. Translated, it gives CSARGWRRADTQYF.

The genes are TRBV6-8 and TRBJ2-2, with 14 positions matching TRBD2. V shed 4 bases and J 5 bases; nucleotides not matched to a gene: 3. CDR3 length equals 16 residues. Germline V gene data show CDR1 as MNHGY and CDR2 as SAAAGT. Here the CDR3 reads CASSFWTSGRTGELFF. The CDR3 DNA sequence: TGTGCCAGCAGTTTTTGGACTAGCGGGAGGACCGGGGAGCTGTTTTTT.

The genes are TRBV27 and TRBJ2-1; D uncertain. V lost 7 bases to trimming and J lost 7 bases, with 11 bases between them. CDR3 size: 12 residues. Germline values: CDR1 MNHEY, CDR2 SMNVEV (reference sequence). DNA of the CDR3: TGTGCCAGCAACCGGGTGGGTAATGAGCAGTTCTTC. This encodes CASNRVGNEQFF.

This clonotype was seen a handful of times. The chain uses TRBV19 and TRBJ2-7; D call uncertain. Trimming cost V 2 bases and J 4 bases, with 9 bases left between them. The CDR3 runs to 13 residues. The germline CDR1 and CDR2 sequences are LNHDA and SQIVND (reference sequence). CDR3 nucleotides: TGTGCCAGTAGTATATATGCATCTTACGAGCAGTACTTC. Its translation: CASSIYASYEQYF.

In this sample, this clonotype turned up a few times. CDR3 region: CASRQVGDTQYF. The CDR3 DNA is TGTGCCAGTAGGCAGGTAGGAGATACGCAGTATTTT. V is TRBV19 and J is TRBJ2-3; D ambiguous. Germline assignment: CDR1 LNHDA and CDR2 SQIVND (reference sequence). With 6 bases removed from V and 5 bases from J, the gap between germline ends came to 9 bases. The CDR3 runs to 12 residues.

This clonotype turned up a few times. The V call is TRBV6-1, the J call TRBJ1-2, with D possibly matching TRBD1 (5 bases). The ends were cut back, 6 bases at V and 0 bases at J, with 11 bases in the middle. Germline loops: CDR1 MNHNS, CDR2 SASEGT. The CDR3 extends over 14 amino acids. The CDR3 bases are TGTGCCAGCAGGTTGGGGGGAGCTAACTATGGCTACACCTTC. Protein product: CASRLGGANYGYTF.

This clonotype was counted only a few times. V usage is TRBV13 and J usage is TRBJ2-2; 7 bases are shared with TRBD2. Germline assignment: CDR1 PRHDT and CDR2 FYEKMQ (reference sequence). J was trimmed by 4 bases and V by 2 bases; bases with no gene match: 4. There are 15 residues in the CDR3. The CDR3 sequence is CASSLWTSGTGELFF. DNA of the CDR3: TGTGCCAGCAGCTTATGGACTAGTGGCACCGGGGAGCTGTTTTTT.

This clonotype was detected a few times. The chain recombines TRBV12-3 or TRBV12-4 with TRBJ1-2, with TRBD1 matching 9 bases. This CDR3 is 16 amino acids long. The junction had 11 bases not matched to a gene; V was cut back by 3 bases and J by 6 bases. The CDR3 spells CASSFTRPGQGDGYTF. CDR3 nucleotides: TGTGCCAGCAGTTTTACTCGTCCGGGACAGGGAGATGGCTACACCTTC.